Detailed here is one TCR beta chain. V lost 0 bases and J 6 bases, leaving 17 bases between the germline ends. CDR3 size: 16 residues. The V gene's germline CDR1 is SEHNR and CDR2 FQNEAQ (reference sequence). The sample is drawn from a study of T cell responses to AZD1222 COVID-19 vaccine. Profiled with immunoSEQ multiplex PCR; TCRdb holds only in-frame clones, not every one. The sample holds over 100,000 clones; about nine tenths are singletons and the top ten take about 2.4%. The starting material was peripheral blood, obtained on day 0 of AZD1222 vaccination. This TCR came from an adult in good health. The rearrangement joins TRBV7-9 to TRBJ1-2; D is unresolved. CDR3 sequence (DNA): TGTGCCAGCAGCTTAGCGGGAGCAGTGCTCTCCCATGGCTACACCTTC. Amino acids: CASSLAGAVLSHGYTF. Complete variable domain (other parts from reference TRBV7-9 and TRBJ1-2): DTGVSQNPRHKITKRGQNVTFRCDPISEHNRLYWYRQTLGQGPEFLTYFQNEAQLEKSRLLSDRFSAERPKGSFSTLEIQRTEQGDSAMYLCASSLAGAVLSHGYTFGSGTRLTVV.